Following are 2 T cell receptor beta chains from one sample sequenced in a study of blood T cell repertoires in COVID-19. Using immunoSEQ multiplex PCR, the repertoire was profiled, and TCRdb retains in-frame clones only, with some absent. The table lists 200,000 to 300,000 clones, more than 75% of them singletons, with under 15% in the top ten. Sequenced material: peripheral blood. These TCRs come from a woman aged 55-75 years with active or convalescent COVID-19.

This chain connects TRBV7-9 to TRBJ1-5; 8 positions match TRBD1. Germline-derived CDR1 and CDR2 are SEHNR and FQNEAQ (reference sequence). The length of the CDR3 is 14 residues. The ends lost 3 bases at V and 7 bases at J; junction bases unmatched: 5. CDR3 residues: CASSFGQGGQPQHF. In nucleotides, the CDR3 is TGTGCCAGCAGCTTTGGACAGGGAGGGCAGCCCCAGCATTTT.

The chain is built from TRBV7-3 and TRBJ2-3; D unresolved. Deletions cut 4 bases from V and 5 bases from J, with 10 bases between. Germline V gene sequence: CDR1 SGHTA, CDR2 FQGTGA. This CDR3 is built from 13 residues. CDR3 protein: CASSSEPVDTQYF. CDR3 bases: TGTGCCAGCAGCTCCGAGCCCGTAGATACGCAGTATTTT.